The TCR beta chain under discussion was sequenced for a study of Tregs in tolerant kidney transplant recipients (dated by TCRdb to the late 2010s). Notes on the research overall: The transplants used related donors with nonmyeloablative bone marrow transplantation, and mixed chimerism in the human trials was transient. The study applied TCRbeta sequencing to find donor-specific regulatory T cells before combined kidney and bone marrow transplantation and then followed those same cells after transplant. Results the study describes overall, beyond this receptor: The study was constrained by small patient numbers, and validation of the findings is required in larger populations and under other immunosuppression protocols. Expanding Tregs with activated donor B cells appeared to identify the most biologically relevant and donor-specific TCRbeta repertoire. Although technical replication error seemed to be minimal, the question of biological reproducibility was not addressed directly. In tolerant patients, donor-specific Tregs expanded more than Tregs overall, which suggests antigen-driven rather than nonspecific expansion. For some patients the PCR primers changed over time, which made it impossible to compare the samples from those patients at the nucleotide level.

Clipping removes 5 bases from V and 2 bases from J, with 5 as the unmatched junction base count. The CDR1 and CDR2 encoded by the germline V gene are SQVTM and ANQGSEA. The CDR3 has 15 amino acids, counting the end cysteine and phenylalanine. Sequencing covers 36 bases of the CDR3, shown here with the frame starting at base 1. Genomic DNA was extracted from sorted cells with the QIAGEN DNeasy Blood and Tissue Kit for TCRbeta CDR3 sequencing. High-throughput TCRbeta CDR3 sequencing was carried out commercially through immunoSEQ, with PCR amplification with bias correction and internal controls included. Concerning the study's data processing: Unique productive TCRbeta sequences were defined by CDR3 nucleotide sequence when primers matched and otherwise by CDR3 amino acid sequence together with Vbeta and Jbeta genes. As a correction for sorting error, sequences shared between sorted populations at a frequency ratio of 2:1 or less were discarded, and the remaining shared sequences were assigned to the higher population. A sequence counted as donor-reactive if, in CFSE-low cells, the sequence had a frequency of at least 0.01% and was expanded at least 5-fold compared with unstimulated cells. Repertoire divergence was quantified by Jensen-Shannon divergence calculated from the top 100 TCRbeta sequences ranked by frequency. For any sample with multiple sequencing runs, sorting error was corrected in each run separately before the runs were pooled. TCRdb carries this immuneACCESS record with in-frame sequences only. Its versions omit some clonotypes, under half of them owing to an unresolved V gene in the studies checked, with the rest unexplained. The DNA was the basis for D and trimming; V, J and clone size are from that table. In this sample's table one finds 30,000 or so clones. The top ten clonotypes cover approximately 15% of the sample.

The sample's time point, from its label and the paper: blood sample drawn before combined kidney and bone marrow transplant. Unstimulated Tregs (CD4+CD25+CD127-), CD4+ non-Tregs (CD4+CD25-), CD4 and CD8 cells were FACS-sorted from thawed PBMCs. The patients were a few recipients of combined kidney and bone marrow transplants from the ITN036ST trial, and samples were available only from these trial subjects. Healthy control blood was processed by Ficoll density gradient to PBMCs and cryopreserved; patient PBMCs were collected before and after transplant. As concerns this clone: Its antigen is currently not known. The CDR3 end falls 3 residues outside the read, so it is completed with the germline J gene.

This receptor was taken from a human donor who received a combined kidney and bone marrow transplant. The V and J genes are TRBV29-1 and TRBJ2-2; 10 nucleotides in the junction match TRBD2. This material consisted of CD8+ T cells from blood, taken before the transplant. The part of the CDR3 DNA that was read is TGCAGCGTTTCCGGACTAGCGGCTAACACCGGGGAG. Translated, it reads CSVSGLAANTGE. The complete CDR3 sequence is CSVSGLAANTGELFF.